This TCR beta chain emerged from a study of cytomegalovirus exposure and HLA in healthy donors. Study results and limitations: In a later analysis, at a false discovery rate of 0.05, 16,951 TCR beta sequences matched HLA alleles.

Regarding this clone: No antigen is known for it.

PCR used 60 Vbeta primers and 13 Jbeta primers. The table came from immunoSEQ multiplex PCR; TCRdb's copy has only in-frame clones and leaves some out. The sample yields 95,000 to 150,000 clones, 81% seen once. Sequences were obtained from PBMCs. This TCR derives from a middle-aged woman in good health and CMV-seronegative.

The CDR3 loop is CASSPGQGRMNTEAFF. The DNA of the CDR3 is TGTGCCAGCTCACCGGGACAGGGCCGTATGAACACTGAAGCTTTCTTT. The V call is TRBV18, the J call TRBJ1-1, with 9 bases lining up with TRBD1. Germline CDR1 and CDR2: KGHSH and LQKENI. The CDR3 runs 16 residues. V trimming: 3 bases; J trimming: 0 bases; junction bases outside the gene matches: 5.